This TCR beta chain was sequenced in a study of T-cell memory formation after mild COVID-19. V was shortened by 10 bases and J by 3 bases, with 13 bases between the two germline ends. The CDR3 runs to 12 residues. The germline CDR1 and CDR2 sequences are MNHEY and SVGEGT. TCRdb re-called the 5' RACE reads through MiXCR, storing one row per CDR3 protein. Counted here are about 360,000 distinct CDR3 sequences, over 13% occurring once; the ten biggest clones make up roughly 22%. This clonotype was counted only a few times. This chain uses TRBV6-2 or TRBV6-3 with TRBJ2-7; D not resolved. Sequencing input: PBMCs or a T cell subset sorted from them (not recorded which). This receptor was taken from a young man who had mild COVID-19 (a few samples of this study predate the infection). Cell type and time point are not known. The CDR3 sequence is CATRLPGYEQYV. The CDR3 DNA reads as TGTGCCACTAGGCTTCCGGGCTACGAGCAGTACGTC.